This T cell receptor (beta chain) is from a study of long-term antiretroviral therapy in people with HIV. Notes on the study in general: Within the repertoire, clones expanded before ART were dominant at all time points. All blood samples came from the years 2004 to 2017, possibly under older ART regimens. Controls showed broader CDR3 length ranges than did the HIV repertoires.

Samples were assayed with immunoSEQ v3.0 at survey level. Per-sample TRB depth target: roughly 35,000-55,000 T-cell genomes. Assay: immunoSEQ multiplex PCR; the TCRdb copy retains only in-frame clones and omits some. The sample has tens of thousands of clones, roughly 83% seen once. This CDR3 comprises 11 residues. V dropped 5 bases and J dropped 4 bases, with 9 bases sitting between them. Per the germline V gene, CDR1 is SQVTM and CDR2 is ANQGSEA. This clone was picked up a small number of times. As yet, its antigen is unknown. This sample comprised unsorted PBMCs, obtained 0.7 years before starting antiretroviral therapy. V is TRBV29-1 and J is TRBJ2-7, with D unclear. This sequence originates from a man between 25 and 39 years old with HIV. The CDR3 protein is CSVFGEYEQYF. The CDR3 DNA sequence: TGCAGCGTTTTTGGGGAATACGAGCAGTACTTC.